This T cell receptor beta chain derives from a study of sequential checkpoint blockade in melanoma. Documented treatment: randomized to nivolumab then ipilimumab (arm A) or the reverse (arm B). PBMC sorting kept live CD3+CD8+ cells without CD19 or CD56. The CDR3 runs 14 residues. The germline V and J ends were trimmed by 0 bases and 2 bases, with 6 bases remaining between them. CDR1 is MGHRA, CDR2 YSYEKL, per germline. Judged by abundance, this clone is medium-sized. TCRdb's table, derived via immunoSEQ multiplex PCR, lists solely in-frame clones and lacks some. The table records under 3,500 clones, approximately 54% of them present only once.

The sequence was obtained from a human donor with melanoma. This chain uses TRBV4-1 with TRBJ2-3; D not resolved. The sample here was CD8+ T cells sorted from blood (inferred from file names), taken from a patient given nivolumab and ipilimumab in sequence. CDR3 sequence: CASSQDTNTDTQYF. In nucleotides, the CDR3 is TGCGCCAGCAGCCAAGACACTAACACAGATACGCAGTATTTT.